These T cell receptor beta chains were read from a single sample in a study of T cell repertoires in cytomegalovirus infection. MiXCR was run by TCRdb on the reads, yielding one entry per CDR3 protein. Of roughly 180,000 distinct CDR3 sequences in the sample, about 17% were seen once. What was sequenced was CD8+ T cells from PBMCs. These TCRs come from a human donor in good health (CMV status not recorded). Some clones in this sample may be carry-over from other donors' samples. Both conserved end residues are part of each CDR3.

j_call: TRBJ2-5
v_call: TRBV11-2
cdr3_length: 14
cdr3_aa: CASSENRYQETQYF

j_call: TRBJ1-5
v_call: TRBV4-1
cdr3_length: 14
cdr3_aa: CASSQADTDQPQHF

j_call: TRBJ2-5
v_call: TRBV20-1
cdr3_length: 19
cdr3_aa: CSARGEVGTSGGERETQYF

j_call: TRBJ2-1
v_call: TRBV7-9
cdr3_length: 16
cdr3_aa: CASSTGGGSSPNEQFF

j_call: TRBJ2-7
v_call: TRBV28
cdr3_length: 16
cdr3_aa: CASSQTRTSGSYEQYF

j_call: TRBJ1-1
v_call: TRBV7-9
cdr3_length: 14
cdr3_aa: CASSGTGINTEAFF

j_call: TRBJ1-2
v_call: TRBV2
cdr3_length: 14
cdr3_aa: CASSDVEGPYGYTF

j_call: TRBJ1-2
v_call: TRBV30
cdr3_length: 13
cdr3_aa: CAWSVGVGDGYTF

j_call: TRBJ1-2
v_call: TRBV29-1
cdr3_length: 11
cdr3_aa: CSVEDRKGYTF

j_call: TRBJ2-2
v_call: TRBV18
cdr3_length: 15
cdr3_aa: CASSPRDANTGELFF

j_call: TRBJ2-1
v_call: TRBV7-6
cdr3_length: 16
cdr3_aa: CASSLETSGGINEQFF

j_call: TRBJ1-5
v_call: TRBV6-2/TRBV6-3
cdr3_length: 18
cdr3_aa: CASSYSTGMGTFNQPQHF

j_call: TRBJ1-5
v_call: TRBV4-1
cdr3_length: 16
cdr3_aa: CASSLEFTRGYQPQHF

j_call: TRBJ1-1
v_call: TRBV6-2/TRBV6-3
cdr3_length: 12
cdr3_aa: CASSFFWDEAFF

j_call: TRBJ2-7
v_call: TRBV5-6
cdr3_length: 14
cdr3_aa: CASSSGLTTYEQYF

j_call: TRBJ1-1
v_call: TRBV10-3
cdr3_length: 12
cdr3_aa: CAISGVNTEAFF

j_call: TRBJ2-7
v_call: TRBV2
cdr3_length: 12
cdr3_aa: CASRGIHYEQYF

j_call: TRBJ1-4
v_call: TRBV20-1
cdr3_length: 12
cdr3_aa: CSATETAVELFF

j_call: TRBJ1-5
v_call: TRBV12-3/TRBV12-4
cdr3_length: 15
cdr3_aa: CASSSARDGNQPQHF

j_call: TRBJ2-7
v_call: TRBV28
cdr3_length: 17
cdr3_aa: CASSLGIASILSYEQYF

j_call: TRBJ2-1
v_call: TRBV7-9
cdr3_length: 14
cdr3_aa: CASSLVLAGNEQFF

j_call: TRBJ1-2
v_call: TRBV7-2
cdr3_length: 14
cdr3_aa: CASSLNSLNYGYTF

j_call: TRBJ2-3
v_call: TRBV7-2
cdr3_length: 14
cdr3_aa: CASSITTGMDTQYF

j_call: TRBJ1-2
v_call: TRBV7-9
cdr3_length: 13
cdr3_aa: CASSLNGAPGYTF

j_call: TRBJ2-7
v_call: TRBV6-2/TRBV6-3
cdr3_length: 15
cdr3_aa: CASSYAMDPQEEQYF

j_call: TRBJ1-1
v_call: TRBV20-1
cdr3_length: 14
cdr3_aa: CSAFPTDMNTEAFF

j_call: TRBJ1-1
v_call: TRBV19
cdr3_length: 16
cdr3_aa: CASSPSLGTRNTEAFF

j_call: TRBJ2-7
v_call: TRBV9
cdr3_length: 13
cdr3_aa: CASSADRSREQYF

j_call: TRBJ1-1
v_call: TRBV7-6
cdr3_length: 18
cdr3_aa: CASSLAIQGSRLNTEAFF

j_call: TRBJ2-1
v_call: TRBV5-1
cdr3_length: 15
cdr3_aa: CASSPVLAGNDEQFF

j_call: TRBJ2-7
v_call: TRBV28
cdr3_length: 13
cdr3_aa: CASSSQGSYEQYF

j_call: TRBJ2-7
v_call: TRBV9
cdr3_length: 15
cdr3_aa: CASSAGHGGGYEQYF

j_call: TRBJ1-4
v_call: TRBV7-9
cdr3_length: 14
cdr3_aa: CASSLGGVGEKLFF

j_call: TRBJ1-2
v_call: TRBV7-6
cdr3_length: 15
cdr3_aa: CASSLGRGPYYGYTF

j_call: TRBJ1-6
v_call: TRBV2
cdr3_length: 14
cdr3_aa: CASRTGDYNSPLHF